This TCR beta chain was profiled in a study of T cell changes during pregnancy in multiple sclerosis (dated by TCRdb to between 2018 and 2020). General notes on the study: The study examined how the T cell repertoire changed over the course of pregnancy in women with multiple sclerosis.

Library prep was done by the immunoSEQ multiplex PCR assay. TCRdb stores this immuneACCESS table with in-frame sequences only. Part of the clones is absent; in the studies checked, under half of the shortfall reflects unresolved V genes, and no reason is known for the rest. Recorded for this sample are 65,000 to 95,000 clones; 85% to 95% of them occurred a single time. The top ten clonotypes cover just over 2.5% of the sample. The junction shows trimming of 2 bases on V and 4 bases on J, plus 7 bases between the germline ends. Including the terminal cysteine and phenylalanine, the CDR3 comprises 14 residues. The sequence is cut down to CDR3 DNA, 42 bases in frame from base 1. The germline V gene (reference sequence) provides CDR1 SGHNT and CDR2 YYREEE. As to this clone: Its antigen is still unknown. Per-base quality was not reported, and no clone a single base away is much larger than it.

The sequence was obtained from a female donor in good health, enrolled as a control in a pregnancy study. The material was peripheral blood, obtained after pregnancy. This receptor chain uses TRBV5-4 and TRBJ2-6; the D gene lacks a confident call. The DNA is TGTGCCAGCAGCTTCCTGGCCGGGGCCAACGTCCTGACTTTC. This is translated as CASSFLAGANVLTF.